Each of the 14 T cell receptor beta chains below was sequenced from the same sample in a study of CD8+CD57+ T cells in acquired aplastic anemia. Profiles of TCR beta VDJ and CDR3 were generated from a genomic DNA template. TCRdb used MiXCR to reprocess the reads, holding one entry per CDR3 protein. The sample has 150,000 to 170,000 distinct CDR3 sequences; roughly half are singletons. Patients selected for sequencing had displayed CD8+CD57+ cell expansion by flow cytometry. The sample comprised sorted CD4+, CD8+, or CD8+CD57+ T cells (not recorded which) from PBMCs. Every receptor here comes from a human donor with aplastic anemia.

This CDR3 reads CASSESDRGYSPLHF. DNA for the CDR3: TGTGCCAGTAGCGAATCGGACAGGGGTTATTCACCCCTCCACTTT. The rearrangement uses TRBV19 and TRBJ1-6; 9 bases line up with TRBD1. CDR3 length: 15 residues. V dropped 6 bases and J dropped 8; count of bases not matched to a gene: 8. The germline CDR1 and CDR2 sequences are LNHDA and SQIVND (reference sequence).

Ten or more counts support this clonotype. This chain uses TRBV29-1 with TRBJ2-3, with 7 bases aligning to TRBD2. The CDR3 has 16 amino acids. Germline-derived CDR1 and CDR2 are SQVTM and ANQGSEA. The junction had 9 bases not matched to a gene; V was cut back by 1 base and J by 2 bases. This CDR3 is CSVEGAGEAPTDTQYF. The CDR3 DNA sequence: TGCAGCGTTGAAGGGGCGGGGGAGGCCCCCACAGATACGCAGTATTTT.

This clonotype has ten or more counts. The rearrangement uses TRBV6-1 and TRBJ2-1; the D gene is possibly TRBD2 (7 bases). Germline V gene sequence: CDR1 MNHNS, CDR2 SASEGT. The CDR3 extends over 16 amino acids. V lost 7 bases, J lost 4 bases, and 20 bases lay in between. The CDR3 loop is CASTQGGGAIYNEQFF. The CDR3 bases are TGTGCCAGCACTCAAGGTGGGGGGGCAATATACAATGAGCAGTTCTTC.

This clonotype was detected a few times. Mismatch with germline at one junction end may stem from a read error. The CDR3 DNA is TGTGCCAGCTCAGGAGAGAACACTGAAGCTCTCTTT. Protein sequence: CASSGENTEALF. The genes are TRBV3-1 and TRBJ1-1; D is uncertain. The CDR3 consists of 12 residues. CDR1 is LGHDT, CDR2 YNNKEL, per germline (reference sequence). The full variable domain, its missing parts supplied by reference TRBV3-1 and TRBJ1-1, is DTAVSQTPKYLVTQMGNDKSIKCEQNLGHDTMYWYKQDSKKFLKIMFSYNNKELIINETVPNRFSPKSPDKAHLNLHINSLELGDSAVYFCASSGENTEALFGQGTRLTVV.

The chain joins TRBV7-9 to TRBJ2-7; TRBD1 aligns across 7 bases. The CDR3 sequence is 15 residues long. V was pared by 5 bases and J by 3 bases, with 10 bases of the junction left unmatched. From germline, CDR1 is SEHNR and CDR2 FQNEAQ (reference sequence). In DNA, the CDR3 is TGTGCCAGCAGCCCCCTGTGGGACAGCGTCTACGAGCAGTACTTC. It specifies CASSPLWDSVYEQYF.

This sequence joins TRBV7-9 and TRBJ2-1; D is undetermined. This CDR3 is built from 13 residues. CDR1 SEHNR and CDR2 FQNEAQ come from the germline V gene (reference sequence). The V and J ends lost 5 bases and 4 bases respectively, with 9 bases between them. The CDR3 DNA sequence: TGTGCCAGCAGCCGCGCACCATACAATGAGCAGTTCTTC. Translating it yields CASSRAPYNEQFF. Filled out from reference TRBV7-9 and TRBJ2-1, the complete variable domain reads DTGVSQNPRHKITKRGQNVTFRCDPISEHNRLYWYRQTLGQGPEFLTYFQNEAQLEKSRLLSDRFSAERPKGSFSTLEIQRTEQGDSAMYLCASSRAPYNEQFFGPGTRLTVL.

The V gene is TRBV2, the J gene TRBJ2-1; D call uncertain. Looked up from germline, CDR1 is SNHLY and CDR2 is FYNNEI. The CDR3 is made up of 15 amino acids. V was clipped by 5 bases and J by 0 bases, with 11 bases between them. The CDR3 spells CASSPRANSYNEQFF. CDR3 sequence (DNA): TGTGCCAGCAGTCCCCGGGCCAACTCCTACAATGAGCAGTTCTTC.

This chain connects TRBV11-2 to TRBJ2-3; possible D gene TRBD2, 5 bases. The V end was cut by 0 bases, the J end by 0 bases, with 19 bases between. This CDR3 is built from 19 residues. The germline V gene has CDR1 SGHAT and CDR2 FQNNGV. The CDR3 region is CASSLEGSGVQASTDTQYF. The DNA for the CDR3 is TGTGCCAGCAGCTTAGAAGGTTCCGGGGTGCAGGCGAGCACAGATACGCAGTATTTT.

Comment on this clonotype: A read error is possible here, since a much larger clone lies one base away. J is TRBJ2-7 and V is TRBV4-3; D possibly corresponds to TRBD2 (6 bases). V was clipped by 0 bases and J by 4 bases, with 16 bases between them. CDR3 length: 16 amino acids. Germline V gene lookup returns CDR1 LGHNA and CDR2 YSLEER. The DNA for the CDR3 is TGCGCCAGCAGCCAAGAGGGTCTCCTTCGGGGGTACGAGCAGTACTTC. Residues: CASSQEGLLRGYEQYF.

The chain carries TRBV11-2 and TRBJ2-1, with D unclear. CDR1 and CDR2 from the germline V gene are SGHAT and FQNNGV. With 1 base removed from V and 4 bases from J, the gap between germline ends came to 8 bases. The CDR3 sequence is 14 residues long. CDR3 loop: CASSLGPGYNEQFF. In DNA form, the CDR3 reads TGTGCCAGCAGCTTAGGCCCCGGGTACAATGAGCAGTTCTTC.

A word on this clonotype: This could be a read error, since a much larger clone is one nucleotide away. This chain connects TRBV12-3 or TRBV12-4 to TRBJ2-1; weak D call: TRBD2 (7 bases). The CDR3 totals 13 residues. For the CDR3, the DNA is TGTGCCAGCTGGGGGGGGGGGGACAATGGGCAGTTCTTC. As protein: CASWGGGDNGQFF.

In its sample, this clonotype was seen many times. The chain uses TRBV12-3 or TRBV12-4 and TRBJ2-3; D is unclear. Trimming shortened V by 5 bases and J by 2 bases, and 11 bases separated the two germline ends. This CDR3 comprises 14 residues. CDR3 bases: TGTGCCAGCAGTCCGCGGACGTTCACAGATACGCAGTATTTT. It translates to CASSPRTFTDTQYF.

J is TRBJ2-2 and V is TRBV29-1, with 9 bases that match TRBD1. There are 14 residues in the CDR3. The germline gives CDR1 SQVTM, CDR2 ANQGSEA. V shed 4 bases and J 4 bases; nucleotides not matched to a gene: 4. The CDR3 region is CSVGLGQGTGELFF. The CDR3 bases are TGCAGCGTTGGTTTGGGACAGGGCACCGGGGAGCTGTTTTTT.

In the case of this clonotype: Sequence at one end of the junction differs from germline and may be a read error. The chain combines TRBV10-3 with TRBJ2-5; 8 nucleotides agree with TRBD2. The germline V gene encodes CDR1 ENHRY and CDR2 SYGVKD. This CDR3 has 14 amino acids. CDR3 nucleotides: TGTGCCAGCAGTCCCAAAGCGGGGGCAGAGACCCAGTACTTC. Amino acids: CASSPKAGAETQYF.